This T cell receptor (beta chain) was captured by sequencing in a study of T cell responses to AZD1222 COVID-19 vaccine. Study-wide results and limits: Recipients of AZD1222 seropositive at baseline numbered only five or six. Donors, mostly white British, included more females; clonal diversity was possibly underestimated.

Regarding this clone: Its antigen is not known.

TCRdb's table, derived via immunoSEQ multiplex PCR, lists solely in-frame clones and lacks some. The table lists approximately 67,000 clones, 84% of them singletons. The material sequenced was peripheral blood, taken on day 0 of AZD1222 vaccination. This receptor was identified in an adult in good health.

In DNA, the CDR3 is TGTGCCAGCAGTCCCCAGGGGGGGGCAGTAGCCACTGAAGCTTTCTTT. The encoded protein is CASSPQGGAVATEAFF. The chain has TRBV7-3 and TRBJ1-1, with 7 bases lining up with TRBD1. V shed 6 bases, J shed 4 bases, and the junction held 14 bases outside the gene matches. Germline V gene lookup returns CDR1 SGHTA and CDR2 FQGTGA. This CDR3 region has 16 residues.